Below are 14 T cell receptor beta chains sequenced from a single sample in a study of CD8 T cells in Susac syndrome. It was with random hexamers that roughly 0.45 to 1 ug RNA was reverse transcribed. One entry per CDR3 protein results from TCRdb running MiXCR on the immunoSEQ multiplex PCR reads. This sample has a few hundred thousand distinct CDR3 sequences, with approximately 85% found just once. The source material was CD8+ T cells from PBMCs. The receptors here all came from a human donor with multiple sclerosis.

The chain uses TRBV7-8 and TRBJ2-3, with D possibly TRBD2 on 5 matching bases. Germline V CDR1 and CDR2: SGHVS, FQNEAQ. This CDR3 spans 16 amino acids. Trimming stripped 7 bases from V and 0 bases from J, with 17 bases between. The CDR3 reads CASIRTRTWSTDTQYF. The CDR3 bases are TGTGCCAGCATCCGGACTCGGACGTGGAGCACAGATACGCAGTATTTT.

The CDR3 region has the DNA TGTGCCAGCAATCGGGGATACAATCAGCCCCAGCATTTT. Residues: CASNRGYNQPQHF. J is TRBJ1-5 and V is TRBV16, with unresolved D. V lost 7 bases to trimming and J lost 3 bases, with 10 bases between them. This CDR3 has 13 amino acids. Germline V lookup: CDR1 KGHSY, CDR2 FQNENV.

CDR3 protein: CASSTGLAGGPTTLSTDTQYF. DNA for the CDR3: TGTGCCAGCAGCACTGGACTAGCGGGAGGCCCGACGACGCTGAGCACAGATACGCAGTATTTT. This sequence joins TRBV28 and TRBJ2-3; 14 nucleotides align to TRBD2. This CDR3 spans 21 amino acids. CDR1 is MDHEN and CDR2 is SYDVKM in the germline V gene. V shed 6 bases, J shed 0 bases, and the junction held 17 bases outside the gene matches.

The V call is TRBV9, the J call TRBJ1-3; D is undetermined. Germline assignment: CDR1 SGDLS and CDR2 YYNGEE. Trimming stripped 1 base from V and 0 bases from J, with 11 bases between. The CDR3 has 16 amino acids. The CDR3 protein is CASSVNRQNSGNTIYF. The CDR3, as DNA: TGTGCCAGCAGCGTAAATCGCCAGAACTCTGGAAACACCATATATTTT.

As DNA, the CDR3 is TGTGCCAGTAACACCGGGGTTGCAGATACGCAGTATTTT. This codes for CASNTGVADTQYF. The V gene is TRBV19, the J gene TRBJ2-3; D may be TRBD2 (5 bases). The V end lost 7 bases, the J end lost 4 bases, and 12 bases lay between the germline ends. This CDR3 region has 13 residues. Germline V gives CDR1 LNHDA, CDR2 SQIVND (reference sequence).

This chain uses TRBV19 with TRBJ2-6; D is undetermined. Between the trimmed V and J ends, which lost 3 bases and 0 bases, there was a span of 6 bases. The germline V gene encodes CDR1 LNHDA and CDR2 SQIVND (reference sequence). This CDR3 has 15 amino acids. Here the CDR3 reads CASSMTTSGANVLTF. CDR3 in DNA: TGTGCCAGTAGTATGACAACCTCTGGGGCCAACGTCCTGACTTTC.

The CDR3 nucleotides are TGTGCCAGCAGCCAAGAGTCCCCCAGGGGCGATGAGCAGTTCTTC. Its translation: CASSQESPRGDEQFF. This chain uses TRBV3-1 with TRBJ2-1; D may be TRBD1 (6 bases). V lost 0 bases and J lost 8, with 14 bases in between. Germline V gene sequence: CDR1 LGHDT, CDR2 YNNKEL (reference sequence). The CDR3 loop spans 15 amino acids.

The chain links TRBV5-4 to TRBJ2-7; D is unclear. Between the trimmed V and J ends, which lost 3 bases and 2 bases, there was a span of 12 bases. Germline CDR1 is SGHNT and CDR2 is YYREEE (reference sequence). The CDR3 extends over 14 amino acids. The CDR3 loop is CASSSSIRPYEQYF. In nucleotides, the CDR3 is TGTGCCAGCAGCTCCTCGATACGGCCCTACGAGCAGTACTTC.

The table lists this clonotype with many counts. The chain has TRBV7-9 and TRBJ2-1; D is undetermined. Per germline, CDR1 SEHNR and CDR2 FQNEAQ (reference sequence). The CDR3 has 15 residues. The V end lost 2 bases, the J end lost 3 bases, and 11 bases lay between the germline ends. This chain's CDR3 is CASSLRFGDYNEQFF. Written as DNA, the CDR3 is TGTGCCAGCAGCTTACGATTTGGGGACTACAATGAGCAGTTCTTC.

In this sample, this clonotype turned up a few times. This chain joins TRBV19 and TRBJ2-7, with D perhaps assigned TRBD1 or TRBD2 (5 bases each). Germline CDR1 and CDR2: LNHDA and SQIVND (reference sequence). V dropped 8 bases and J dropped 1 base, with 15 bases sitting between them. This CDR3 contains 14 residues. The CDR3 protein is CASDRGTDSYEQYF. DNA for the CDR3: TGTGCCAGTGATCGTGGGACGGATTCCTACGAGCAGTACTTC.

The rearrangement joins TRBV14 to TRBJ1-1; D ambiguous. The germline V and J ends were trimmed by 0 bases and 8 bases, with 16 bases remaining between them. Looked up from germline, CDR1 is SGHDN and CDR2 is FVKESK. This CDR3 has 15 residues. CDR3 DNA: TGTGCCAGCAGCCAAGATAATCAACGAAACTTCGAAGCTTTCTTT. It translates to CASSQDNQRNFEAFF.

The chain links TRBV21-1 to TRBJ2-1; TRBD2 is the table's D call, not checked against the DNA. TRBV21-1 is a pseudogene locus. This CDR3 contains 16 residues. The CDR3 coding sequence is TGTGCCAGCAGCACCCCTAGCGGGAGGTCCTACAATGAGCAGTTCTTC. Protein product: CASSTPSGRSYNEQFF.

The chain combines TRBV6-5 with TRBJ2-7; D possibly corresponds to TRBD1 (5 bases). Trimming removed 2 bases from V and 6 bases from J, with 17 bases in between. Germline V gene sequence: CDR1 MNHEY, CDR2 SVGAGI. CDR3 size: 15 residues. The CDR3 protein is CASSYLGQGNSEQYF. The CDR3, as DNA: TGTGCCAGCAGTTACCTGGGCCAGGGAAACTCCGAGCAGTACTTC.

Concerning this clonotype itself: At one end, the junction sequence differs from germline, possibly due to a read error. V usage is TRBV27 and J usage is TRBJ2-3; weak D call: TRBD1 (5 bases). This CDR3 spans 16 amino acids. In germline, CDR1 is MNHEY, CDR2 SMNVEV (reference sequence). CDR3 nucleotide sequence: TGTGCCAGCAGTTTCATCCCGGCCGCTTCCACAGGTACGCAGTATTTT. Translating it yields CASSFIPAASTGTQYF.